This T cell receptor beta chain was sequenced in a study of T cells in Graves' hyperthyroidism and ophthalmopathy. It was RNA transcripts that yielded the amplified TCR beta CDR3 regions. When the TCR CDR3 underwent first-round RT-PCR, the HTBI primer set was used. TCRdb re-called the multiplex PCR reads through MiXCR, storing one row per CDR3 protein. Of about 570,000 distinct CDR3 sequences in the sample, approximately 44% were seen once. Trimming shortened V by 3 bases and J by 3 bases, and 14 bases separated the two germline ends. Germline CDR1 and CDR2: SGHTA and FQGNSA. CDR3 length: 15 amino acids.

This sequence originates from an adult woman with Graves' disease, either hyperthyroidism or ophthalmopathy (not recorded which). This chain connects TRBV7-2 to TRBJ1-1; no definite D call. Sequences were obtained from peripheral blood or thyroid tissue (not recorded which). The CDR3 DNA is TGTGCCAGCAGCTTGACCCCTATCGGGTACACTGAAGCTTTCTTT. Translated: CASSLTPIGYTEAFF.